This TCR beta chain comes out of a study of human thymus T cells. The trim removed 1 base at V and 8 bases at J, leaving 4 bases unmatched. The CDR3 is 15 amino acids. Germline V lookup: CDR1 SGHTA, CDR2 FQGNSA. Assay used: immunoSEQ multiplex PCR; TCRdb lists only in-frame clones, some missing. The sample records around 70,000 clones, 95% being singletons. Note on this clone: The antigen is undetermined.

The source of the thymus tissue was resections taken during corrective heart surgery. The study, taken as a whole, reports: In unrelated individuals, thymic repertoires overlapped highly, according to related research.

The sequenced material came from thymus tissue. This sequence originates from a girl in the first two years of life with a congenital heart defect but otherwise immunologically healthy. The rearrangement links TRBV7-2 to TRBJ2-1, with 11 bases lining up with TRBD2. The CDR3 DNA reads as TGTGCCAGCAGCTTAGAGCTAGCGGGAGGACATGAGCAGTTCTTC. Encoded protein: CASSLELAGGHEQFF.